The 23 T cell receptor beta chains listed next were all sequenced from one sample in a study of blood T cells in healthy people across ages. The use of a sample-barcoded 5' primer and a J-beta primer mix characterized a second PCR of roughly 7 to 12 cycles. TCRdb used MiXCR to reprocess the 5' RACE reads, holding one entry per CDR3 protein. This sample carries 1.5 million to 2 million distinct CDR3 sequences, about 28% of them seen once, and the ten largest clones take 7.7%. The sample was blood. All receptors derive from a woman aged 25 to 45 in good health.

This clonotype occurred a few times. Relative to the germline gene, one junction end is altered; a read error may explain this. The chain couples TRBV7-2 to TRBJ2-3; 15 nucleotides match TRBD2. The CDR3 length is 17 residues. Germline CDR1 reads SGHTA; CDR2 reads FQGNSA. CDR3 region: CASSSPGLAGGTYTQYF. The CDR3 DNA follows: TGTGCCAGCAGCTCGCCGGGACTAGCGGGAGGCACATATACGCAGTATTTT.

This clonotype was counted ten times or more. The rearrangement links TRBV6-4 to TRBJ1-2; D perhaps matches TRBD1 (6 bases). Germline loops: CDR1 MRHNA, CDR2 SNTAGT. V lost 0 bases and J 4 bases, leaving 12 bases between the germline ends. This CDR3 spans 15 amino acids. In nucleotides, the CDR3 is TGTGCCAGCAGTGACTCAGCCAGGGGAGTCTATGGCTACACCTTC. Its translation: CASSDSARGVYGYTF.

CDR3 sequence: CAWVNRGNYNEQFF. The CDR3 DNA is TGTGCCTGGGTAAATCGCGGAAACTACAATGAGCAGTTCTTC. The chain is built from TRBV30 and TRBJ2-1, with D hard to call. CDR1 GTSNPN and CDR2 SVGIG come from the germline V gene (reference sequence). Trimming removed 5 bases at V and 3 bases at J, with 14 bases between. The CDR3 runs 14 residues.

The CDR3 DNA reads as TGTGCCAGCAGCCCGACTGTCCCGAACACCGGGGAGCTGTTTTTT. Translating gives CASSPTVPNTGELFF. The J gene is TRBJ2-2, the V gene TRBV4-2; D is unclear. V lost 4 bases and J 0 bases, leaving 9 bases between the germline ends. The CDR3 sequence is 15 residues long. Germline V gene lookup returns CDR1 LGHNA and CDR2 YNFKEQ.

As DNA, the CDR3 is TGTGCCAGCAGGGGAATAGCGGGGGGTGATACGCAGTATTTT. It specifies CASRGIAGGDTQYF. The rearrangement uses TRBV12-3 or TRBV12-4 and TRBJ2-3, with 10 positions matching TRBD2. There are 14 residues in the CDR3. Trimming took 6 bases from V and 6 from J; bases not matched to a gene: 6.

This clonotype was observed a handful of times. The gene calls are TRBV20-1 and TRBJ1-1; tentatively, D is TRBD1 (5 bases). CDR3 size: 15 residues. The germline V and J ends were trimmed by 4 bases and 3 bases, with 18 bases remaining between them. CDR1 DFQATT and CDR2 SNEGSKA come from the germline V gene (reference sequence). CDR3 sequence (DNA): TGCAGTGCTATCCCGGGCAGGGATCTTTACACTGAAGCTTTCTTT. Amino acid sequence: CSAIPGRDLYTEAFF.

A remark on this clonotype: The final CDR3 position lacks the conserved phenylalanine or tryptophan, pointing to a likely read error. The chain links TRBV4-1 to TRBJ2-1, with D unresolved. CDR1 and CDR2 from the germline V gene are MGHRA and YSYEKL. The CDR3 runs to 14 residues. V shed 3 bases and J shed 6 bases, with 12 bases lying between them. The CDR3, as DNA: TGCGCCAGCAGCCAGTCTACCGACGCCAATGAGCAGTTCTTA. Encoded protein: CASSQSTDANEQFL.

J is TRBJ2-2 and V is TRBV2, with 9 bases fitting TRBD1. V trimming: 6 bases; J trimming: 1 base; junction bases outside the gene matches: 18. In germline, CDR1 is SNHLY, CDR2 FYNNEI. The CDR3 is 20 residues long. As DNA, the CDR3 is TGTGCCAGCAGCGGGACAGGGCCGCTTTCGGCGGGGGAGAACACCGGGGAGCTGTTTTTT. This sequence encodes CASSGTGPLSAGENTGELFF.

In this sample, this clonotype turned up many times. The rearrangement links TRBV20-1 to TRBJ2-6; D possibly corresponds to TRBD1 (6 bases). The V gene's germline CDR1 is DFQATT and CDR2 SNEGSKA (reference sequence). The CDR3 spans 15 residues. The ends were cut back, 6 bases at V and 2 bases at J, with 14 bases in the middle. The CDR3 sequence: CSALVGAAGANVLTF. In DNA form, the CDR3 reads TGCAGTGCATTGGTGGGGGCCGCTGGGGCCAACGTCCTGACTTTC.

This clonotype was seen a few times. A read error may be the cause here, since a much bigger clone is one base away. This chain links TRBV29-1 with TRBJ2-5, with D tentatively TRBD1 (5 bases). The length of the CDR3 is 11 residues. Per germline, CDR1 SQVTM and CDR2 ANQGSEA. The CDR3 DNA follows: TGCCGCGTTTCCCCAGGGGAGACCCAGTACTTC. Translation gives CRVSPGETQYF.

Worth noting for this clonotype: With a much larger clone just one base away, this may be a read error. The chain recombines TRBV20-1 with TRBJ2-1; no clear D gene. The CDR3 spans 16 residues. Germline CDR1 is DFQATT and CDR2 is SNEGSKA (reference sequence). V was clipped by 1 base and J by 6 bases, with 19 bases between them. CDR3 sequence (DNA): TGCAGTGCTAGAGGTCATAGGCAGGCTCCCTCCAATGAGCAGTTCTTC. Translating gives CSARGHRQAPSNEQFF.

The chain is built from TRBV11-2 and TRBJ1-4, with 8 nucleotides matching TRBD1. CDR1 SGHAT and CDR2 FQNNGV come from the germline V gene. The V gene end was trimmed by 4 bases and the J gene end by 1 base; junction bases not matched to a gene: 5. The CDR3 is made up of 16 amino acids. The CDR3: CASSSRTGLTNEKLFF. The DNA for the CDR3 is TGTGCCAGCAGCTCGCGGACAGGGTTAACTAATGAAAAACTGTTTTTT.

The gene calls are TRBV28 and TRBJ1-2; TRBD1 matches 7 bases. This CDR3 has 14 residues. The germline gives CDR1 MDHEN, CDR2 SYDVKM. Trimming removed 7 bases from V and 6 bases from J; junction bases left unmatched: 11. CDR3 DNA: TGTGCCAGCAACCCAGGGGGGGCGGTCCATGGCTACACCTTC. It yields the protein CASNPGGAVHGYTF.

This clonotype was seen more than once but under ten times. The chain combines TRBV24-1 with TRBJ2-5, with TRBD1 identical over 9 bases. The CDR3 runs 13 residues. V was pared by 4 bases and J by 7 bases, with 3 bases of the junction left unmatched. Germline V lookup: CDR1 KGHDR, CDR2 SFDVKD. This CDR3 is CATSDPGQGTQYF. The CDR3 DNA follows: TGTGCCACCAGTGACCCGGGACAGGGGACCCAGTACTTC.

The chain carries TRBV28 and TRBJ1-2; D possibly corresponds to TRBD1 (6 bases). This CDR3 comprises 15 residues. Looked up from germline, CDR1 is MDHEN and CDR2 is SYDVKM. Trimming took 3 bases from V and 5 from J, leaving 16 bases between them. The CDR3 loop is CASSFGGQGIYGYTF. The CDR3 region has the DNA TGTGCCAGCAGTTTCGGGGGGCAGGGGATATATGGCTACACCTTC.

About this clonotype: Sequence at one end of the junction differs from germline and may be a read error. J is TRBJ1-2 and V is TRBV9, with D possibly matching TRBD1 (5 bases). This CDR3 has 14 amino acids. Germline-derived CDR1 and CDR2 are SGDLS and YYNGEE. The CDR3 loop is CAGSSPPGRIGYTF. In DNA form, the CDR3 reads TGTGCCGGCAGCTCACCACCGGGACGAATTGGCTACACCTTC.

The chain links TRBV25-1 to TRBJ2-7; D is perhaps TRBD2 (6 bases). The CDR3 runs to 14 residues. The germline V and J ends were trimmed by 7 bases and 5 bases, with 18 bases remaining between them. Germline V lookup: CDR1 MGHDK, CDR2 SYGVNS. The CDR3 bases are TGTGCCAGCAACGACGGGAGAATTTATGACGAGCAGTACTTC. It specifies CASNDGRIYDEQYF.

The V and J genes are TRBV20-1 and TRBJ2-4; the D gene is possibly TRBD2 (5 bases). Looked up from germline, CDR1 is DFQATT and CDR2 is SNEGSKA (reference sequence). The CDR3 has 13 residues. V was shortened by 5 bases and J by 9 bases, with 17 bases between the two germline ends. CDR3 in amino acids: CSAPSEAVGIQYF. Here the CDR3 DNA reads TGCAGTGCTCCCTCGGAAGCGGTCGGCATTCAGTACTTC.

This rearrangement joins TRBV19 to TRBJ1-2, with TRBD1 matching over 7 bases. The V and J ends lost 4 bases and 3 bases, in that order; junction bases with no gene match: 8. The CDR3 totals 15 residues. The germline gives CDR1 LNHDA, CDR2 SQIVND (reference sequence). The CDR3 nucleotides read TGTGCCAGTAGTACCTCCAAGACAGGGCACTATGGCTACACCTTC. It specifies CASSTSKTGHYGYTF.

This clonotype appeared a few times. The rearrangement joins TRBV28 to TRBJ2-5, with D perhaps TRBD2 (6 bases). CDR3 size: 14 residues. Germline V gene sequence: CDR1 MDHEN, CDR2 SYDVKM. V was pared by 4 bases and J by 4 bases, with 13 bases between. Here the CDR3 reads CASSSKRGGETQYF. The CDR3 nucleotides read TGTGCCAGCAGTTCAAAGAGGGGAGGAGAGACCCAGTACTTC.

J is TRBJ2-4 and V is TRBV5-1, with D perhaps matching TRBD1 (5 bases). Looked up from germline, CDR1 is SGHRS and CDR2 is YFSETQ. The CDR3 totals 14 residues. V lost 4 bases to trimming and J lost 13 bases, with 21 bases between them. In DNA, the CDR3 is TGCGCCAGCAGCGTCGCAGGGCAGACGTACGGGCAGTACTTC. Translated, it gives CASSVAGQTYGQYF.

This clonotype occurred a few times. This chain joins TRBV7-2 and TRBJ1-6; 7 bases are shared with TRBD1. With 3 bases clipped from V and 10 bases from J, the junction kept 6 bases outside the gene matches. CDR3 length: 14 residues. The V gene's germline CDR1 is SGHTA and CDR2 FQGNSA. CDR3 bases: TGTGCCAGCAGCTTTTTGACAGGGAAGTCACCCCTCCACTTT. Translated, it gives CASSFLTGKSPLHF. Based on the CDR3 plus reference TRBV7-2 and TRBJ1-6, the full variable domain is GAGVSQSPSNKVTEKGKDVELRCDPISGHTALYWYRQSLGQGLEFLIYFQGNSAPDKSGLPSDRFSAERTGGSVSTLTIQRTQQEDSAVYLCASSFLTGKSPLHFGNGTRLTVT.

The chain combines TRBV5-1 with TRBJ2-3; D is possibly TRBD2 (6 bases). The CDR3 sequence is 15 residues long. Germline CDR1 and CDR2: SGHRS and YFSETQ. The V and J ends lost 0 bases and 1 base respectively, with 9 bases between them. CDR3 residues: CASSLEREGTDTQYF. CDR3 coding DNA: TGCGCCAGCAGCTTGGAAAGGGAGGGCACAGATACGCAGTATTTT.